This T cell receptor beta chain came from a study of lymphopenia after photon versus proton radiotherapy. Study outcomes and limitations: Oligoclonal CD8+ Temra expansion after nadir drove photon patients' diversity drop.

Clones were read by immunoSEQ multiplex PCR, and TCRdb kept only the in-frame ones, dropping some. The table shows 53,000 or so clones, with 65% to 85% occurring only once. The germline gives CDR1 SQVTM, CDR2 ANQGSEA. The CDR3 spans 11 residues. Trimming cost V 6 bases and J 1 base, with 6 bases left between them. This clone showed up just a few times. Its target is unknown. The source of this sequence is a man between 45 and 60 years old with gastric cancer. Material: peripheral blood, obtained from a patient treated with photon-based radiotherapy. This chain links TRBV29-1 with TRBJ1-2; D gene uncertain. This chain's CDR3 is CSVLVNYGYTF. As DNA, the CDR3 is TGCAGCGTGCTCGTTAACTATGGCTACACCTTC.